This is a list of T cell receptor beta chains from one sample in a study of cytomegalovirus exposure and HLA in healthy donors. Here immunoSEQ multiplex PCR was the method, and the copy in TCRdb shows in-frame clones only, minus some. This repertoire shows about 160,000 clones, nearly 80% found once; its top ten account for about a tenth. Sequences were obtained from PBMCs. These receptors were taken from a man aged 18-30 years in good health and CMV-seropositive. Each CDR3 is given with its conserved first and last residue.

>TRBJ2-7|TRBV11-2
CASSSTGFEYF
>TRBJ2-7|TRBV7-2
CASSLSAGGPYEQYF
>TRBJ1-5|TRBV7-9
CASSPLTARNQPQHF
>TRBJ1-6|TRBV7-8
CASSFPGGYSPLHF
>TRBJ1-6|TRBV9
CASSVDGSPLHF
>TRBJ1-1|TRBV14
CASSPWGAEAFF
>TRBJ2-1|TRBV7-3
CASSVDRASYNEQFF
>TRBJ1-2|TRBV5-6
CASSRRENYGYTF
>TRBJ2-1|TRBV5-6
CASSLKRGTGYVGKEFF
>TRBJ2-3|TRBV6-1
CASRLDRVSTDTQYF
>TRBJ1-2|TRBV6-5
CASSSSDRNYGYTF
>TRBJ1-1|TRBV5-4
CASSPGPRDEAFF
>TRBJ1-1|TRBV9
CASSPQTGVNTEAFF
>TRBJ1-1|TRBV18
CASSPPSQGRNTEAFF
>TRBJ2-1|TRBV6-1
CASTPTSGASGEQFF
>TRBJ1-1|TRBV7-9
CASSLVSGGGGTEAFF
>TRBJ1-5|TRBV5-1
CASSLEQGAQPQHF
>TRBJ2-1|TRBV10-3
CAISESGADGWNEQFF
>TRBJ1-1|TRBV9
CASATGGNTEAFF
>TRBJ2-7|TRBV6-5
CASSYGVAGEQYF
>TRBJ2-7|TRBV5-4
CASSSKDRTYEQYF
>TRBJ1-1|TRBV10-1
CASSESLDRNTEAFF
>TRBJ1-3|TRBV11-2
CASSLWAPSSGNTIYF
>TRBJ1-3|TRBV28
CASSSYAGRGTIYF
>TRBJ2-3|TRBV9
CASSGQGGADTQYF
>TRBJ2-1|TRBV7-9
CASSPRQTSSYNEQFF
>TRBJ2-5|TRBV6-5
CASTSNGRAQETQYF
>TRBJ1-2|TRBV29-1
CSVERDRAAYGYTF
>TRBJ1-2|TRBV7-2
CASSQDRGGYGYTF
>TRBJ2-6|TRBV19
CASSLGQPRSGANVLTF
>TRBJ2-2|TRBV10-3
CAITAIGGSNTGELFF
>TRBJ2-3|TRBV19
CASSTQGASTDTQYF
>TRBJ2-7|TRBV6-7
CASSYSSGRGIRYEQYF
>TRBJ1-2|TRBV19
CASSIDRAGWSGYTF
>TRBJ1-2|TRBV9
CASSPQGQGVAYGYTF
>TRBJ2-7|TRBV10-1
CASSESGRNYEQYF
>TRBJ1-1|TRBV27
CATRTDGPEAFF
>TRBJ1-1|TRBV13
CASSSGWTEAFF
>TRBJ2-1|TRBV4-2
CASSRERGDTYNEQFF
>TRBJ2-7|TRBV5-1
CASSLQGPNEQYF
>TRBJ1-2|TRBV29-1
CSVEELRDRHTF
>TRBJ1-2|TRBV19
CASSSTGNAGYTF
>TRBJ1-1|TRBV6-1
CASSELGTPNTEAFF
>TRBJ2-7|TRBV13
CASSLGDRAYEQYF
>TRBJ1-2|TRBV2
CASWIAGNYGYTF
>TRBJ1-1|TRBV5-8
CASSFAGTRNTEAFF
>TRBJ2-1|TRBV7-9
CASGKGNEQFF
>TRBJ1-3|TRBV5-4
CASSFPAGNTIYF